This TCR beta chain appears in the sequencing data of a study of immune characterization of retroperitoneal liposarcoma. CDR1 and CDR2 (germline): MRHNA, SNTAGT. Trimming cost V 3 bases and J 6 bases; bases outside gene matches: 8. The CDR3 contains 16 residues. In this sample, this clonotype is medium-sized. TCRdb called the PCR reads again in MiXCR, with one record for every CDR3 protein. The sample lists about 2,600 distinct CDR3 sequences; 40% to 45% were seen once. The chain couples TRBV6-4 to TRBJ2-1; 10 bases align to TRBD2. Sequencing input: tumor tissue. This receptor was taken from a male donor with retroperitoneal liposarcoma. The CDR3 DNA reads as TGTGCCAGCAGTGAGGCACCAGCGGGAGGGGTCAATGAGCAGTTCTTC. As protein: CASSEAPAGGVNEQFF.